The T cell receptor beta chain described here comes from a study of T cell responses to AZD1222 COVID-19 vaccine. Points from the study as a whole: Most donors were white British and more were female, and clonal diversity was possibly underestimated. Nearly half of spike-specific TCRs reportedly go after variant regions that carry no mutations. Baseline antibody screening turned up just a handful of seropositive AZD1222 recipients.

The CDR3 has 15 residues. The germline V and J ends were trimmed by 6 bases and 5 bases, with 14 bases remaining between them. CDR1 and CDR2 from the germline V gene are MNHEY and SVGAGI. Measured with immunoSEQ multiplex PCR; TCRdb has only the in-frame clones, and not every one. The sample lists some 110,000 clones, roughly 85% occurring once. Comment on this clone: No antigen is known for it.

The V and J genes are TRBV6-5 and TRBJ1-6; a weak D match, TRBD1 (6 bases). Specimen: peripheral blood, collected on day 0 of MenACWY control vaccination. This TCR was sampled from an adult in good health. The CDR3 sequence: CASRGRDNNNSPLHF. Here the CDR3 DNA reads TGTGCCAGCAGGGGCCGGGACAACAATAATTCACCCCTCCACTTT.